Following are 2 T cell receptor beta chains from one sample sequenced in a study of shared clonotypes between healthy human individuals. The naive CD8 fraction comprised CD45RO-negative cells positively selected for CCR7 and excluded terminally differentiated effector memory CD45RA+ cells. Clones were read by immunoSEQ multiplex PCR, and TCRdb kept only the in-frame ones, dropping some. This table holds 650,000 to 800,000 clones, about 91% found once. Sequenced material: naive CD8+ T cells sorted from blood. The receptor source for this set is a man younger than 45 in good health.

This CDR3 reads CASSHLTGGVWPQHF. The CDR3 nucleotides read TGCGCCAGCAGCCACCTGACAGGGGGGGTATGGCCCCAGCATTTT. The chain uses TRBV4-1 and TRBJ1-5; 9 nucleotides match TRBD1. Losses at the gene ends were 3 bases for V and 9 bases for J; bases not matched to a gene: 9. CDR3 length: 15 amino acids. CDR1 is MGHRA and CDR2 is YSYEKL in the germline V gene.

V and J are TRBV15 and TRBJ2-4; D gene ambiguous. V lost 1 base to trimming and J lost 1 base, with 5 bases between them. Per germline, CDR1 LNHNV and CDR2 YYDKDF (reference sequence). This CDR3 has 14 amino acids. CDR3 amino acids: CATSRVGAKNIQYF. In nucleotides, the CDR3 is TGTGCCACCAGCAGAGTAGGGGCCAAAAACATTCAGTACTTC.